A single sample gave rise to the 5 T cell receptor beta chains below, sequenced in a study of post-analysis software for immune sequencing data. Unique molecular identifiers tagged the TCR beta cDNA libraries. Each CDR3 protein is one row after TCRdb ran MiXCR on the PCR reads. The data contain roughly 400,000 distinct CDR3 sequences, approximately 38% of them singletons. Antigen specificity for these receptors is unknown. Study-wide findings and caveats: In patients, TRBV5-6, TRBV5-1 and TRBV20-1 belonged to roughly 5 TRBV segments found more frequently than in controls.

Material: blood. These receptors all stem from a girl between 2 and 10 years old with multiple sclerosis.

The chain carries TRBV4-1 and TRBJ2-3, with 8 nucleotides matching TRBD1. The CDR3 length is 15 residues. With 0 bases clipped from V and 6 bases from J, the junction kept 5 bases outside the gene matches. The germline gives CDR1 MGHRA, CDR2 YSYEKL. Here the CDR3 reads CASSQEWRQGDTQYF. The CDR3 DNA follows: TGCGCCAGCAGCCAAGAGTGGAGACAGGGGGATACGCAGTATTTT.

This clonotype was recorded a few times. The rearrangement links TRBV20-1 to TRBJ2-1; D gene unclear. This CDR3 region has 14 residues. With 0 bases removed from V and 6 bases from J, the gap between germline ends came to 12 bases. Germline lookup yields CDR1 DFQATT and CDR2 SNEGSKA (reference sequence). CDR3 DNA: TGCAGTGCTAGAGATCGTGACGGCGGCAATGAGCAGTTCTTC. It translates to CSARDRDGGNEQFF.

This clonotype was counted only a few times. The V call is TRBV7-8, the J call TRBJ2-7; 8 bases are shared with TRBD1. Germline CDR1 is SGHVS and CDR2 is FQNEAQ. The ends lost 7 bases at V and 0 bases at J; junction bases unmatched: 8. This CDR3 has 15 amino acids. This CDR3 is CASTLTGTGSYEQYF. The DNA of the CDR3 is TGTGCCAGCACCCTCACCGGGACAGGCTCCTACGAGCAGTACTTC. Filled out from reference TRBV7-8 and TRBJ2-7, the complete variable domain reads GAGVSQSPRYKVAKRGQDVALRCDPISGHVSLFWYQQALGQGPEFLTYFQNEAQLDKSGLPSDRFFAERPEGSVSTLKIQRTQQEDSAVYLCASTLTGTGSYEQYFGPGTRLTVT.

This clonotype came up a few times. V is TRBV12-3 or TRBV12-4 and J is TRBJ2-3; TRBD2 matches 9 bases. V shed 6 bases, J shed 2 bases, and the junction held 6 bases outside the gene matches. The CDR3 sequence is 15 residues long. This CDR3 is CASSIAGADTDTQYF. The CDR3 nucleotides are TGTGCCAGCAGCATAGCGGGAGCCGACACAGATACGCAGTATTTT.

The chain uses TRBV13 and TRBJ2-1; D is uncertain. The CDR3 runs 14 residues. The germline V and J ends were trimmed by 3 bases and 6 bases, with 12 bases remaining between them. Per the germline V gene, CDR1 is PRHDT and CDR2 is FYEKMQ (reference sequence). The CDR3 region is CASSFLGGINEQFF. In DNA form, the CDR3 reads TGTGCCAGCAGCTTCCTGGGTGGGATCAATGAGCAGTTCTTC.